These 8 T cell receptor beta chains were all obtained from the same sample, sequenced in a study of cytomegalovirus exposure and HLA in healthy donors. The PCR ran on 60 Vbeta and 13 Jbeta primers. The method was immunoSEQ multiplex PCR; TCRdb's version includes in-frame clones alone and lacks a portion of them. The sample contains about 130,000 clones, 70% to 85% of which appear only once. Sequencing was carried out using PBMCs. These receptors were taken from a woman aged 50 to 60 in good health and CMV-seronegative.

This chain connects TRBV28 to TRBJ2-7, with 13 bases aligning to TRBD2. CDR1 is MDHEN and CDR2 is SYDVKM in the germline V gene. V shed 6 bases, J shed 0 bases, and the junction held 2 bases outside the gene matches. The CDR3 contains 15 residues. This CDR3 reads CASRRTSGSSYEQYF. CDR3 bases: TGTGCCAGCAGGCGGACTAGCGGGAGCTCCTACGAGCAGTACTTC.

This clone was picked up a small number of times. The gene calls are TRBV7-3 and TRBJ2-1, with 9 bases identical to TRBD2. With V trimmed by 5 bases and J by 5 bases, 10 bases remained unmatched. The CDR3 has 16 amino acids. Germline V gene lookup returns CDR1 SGHTA and CDR2 FQGTGA. CDR3 bases: TGTGCCAGCAGCGGCCTTGCGGGAGGGCCCCACAATGAGCAGTTCTTC. Amino acid sequence: CASSGLAGGPHNEQFF.

This chain joins TRBV29-1 and TRBJ2-3, with 10 bases fitting TRBD2. The CDR3 sequence is 14 residues long. V shed 3 bases and J 4 bases; nucleotides not matched to a gene: 4. Germline V gene lookup returns CDR1 SQVTM and CDR2 ANQGSEA. CDR3 loop: CSVDASGSPDTQYF. The CDR3 coding sequence is TGCAGCGTTGATGCTAGCGGGAGCCCAGATACGCAGTATTTT.

The chain couples TRBV29-1 to TRBJ1-1; possibly TRBD1 for D (6 bases). CDR1 and CDR2 (germline): SQVTM, ANQGSEA. The CDR3 is 13 residues long. With 6 bases removed from V and 0 bases from J, the gap between germline ends came to 11 bases. The CDR3 loop reads CSVRQVLNTEAFF. The CDR3 DNA reads TGCAGCGTGAGACAGGTACTGAACACTGAAGCTTTCTTT.

This clone has just a few counts. The rearrangement uses TRBV27 and TRBJ1-2; possible D gene TRBD1, 6 bases. Germline assignment: CDR1 MNHEY and CDR2 SMNVEV (reference sequence). Trimming cost V 7 bases and J 0 bases, with 15 bases left between them. This CDR3 has 15 amino acids. Here the CDR3 reads CASKRQAAANYGYTF. DNA of the CDR3: TGTGCCAGCAAGAGACAGGCGGCAGCTAACTATGGCTACACCTTC.

J is TRBJ2-1 and V is TRBV11-2; 10 bases are shared with TRBD2. From germline, CDR1 is SGHAT and CDR2 FQNNGV. J lost 5 bases, V lost 6 bases, and 4 bases had no gene match. This CDR3 spans 14 amino acids. For the CDR3, the DNA is TGTGCCAGCAGGCTAGCGGGAGAACACAATGAGCAGTTCTTC. Protein sequence: CASRLAGEHNEQFF.

The V and J genes are TRBV19 and TRBJ1-4, with unresolved D. The CDR3 consists of 15 residues. V lost 7 bases and J lost 2, with 14 bases in between. CDR1 is LNHDA and CDR2 is SQIVND in the germline V gene (reference sequence). CDR3 sequence reads: CASTLRRGTNEKLFF. In nucleotides, the CDR3 is TGTGCCAGTACCCTCCGTAGAGGCACTAATGAAAAACTGTTTTTT. Based on the CDR3 plus reference TRBV19 and TRBJ1-4, the full variable domain is DGGITQSPKYLFRKEGQNVTLSCEQNLNHDAMYWYRQDPGQGLRLIYYSQIVNDFQKGDIAEGYSVSREKKESFPLTVTSAQKNPTAFYLCASTLRRGTNEKLFFGSGTQLSVL.

The J gene is TRBJ2-3, the V gene TRBV7-9; 14 positions agree with TRBD2. Germline lookup yields CDR1 SEHNR and CDR2 FQNEAQ (reference sequence). V was pared by 5 bases and J by 4 bases, with 14 bases of the junction left unmatched. The CDR3 contains 19 residues. The CDR3 sequence is CASSASRETSGREADTQYF. CDR3 DNA sequence: TGTGCCAGCAGCGCTAGCCGAGAGACTAGCGGGAGGGAAGCAGATACGCAGTATTTT.